These 30 T cell receptor beta chains were all obtained from the same sample, sequenced in a study of long-term antiretroviral therapy in people with HIV. Version v3.0 of the immunoSEQ assay was performed at survey level. Some clones are missing from TCRdb's copy, which holds only in-frame ones; the method was immunoSEQ multiplex PCR. The sample shows roughly 17,000 clones, roughly 81% of them seen only once. The source material was unsorted PBMCs, sampled 0.5 years after starting antiretroviral therapy. The receptors were gathered from a woman in her 40s with HIV.

This rearrangement joins TRBV28 to TRBJ2-2; D uncertain. Trimming cost V 5 bases and J 5 bases, with 3 bases left between them. CDR3 size: 11 residues. The germline V gene encodes CDR1 MDHEN and CDR2 SYDVKM. CDR3 sequence reads: CASSGTGELFF. The CDR3 coding sequence is TGTGCCAGCAGTGGAACCGGGGAGCTGTTTTTT.

The chain recombines TRBV19 with TRBJ2-1; TRBD1 aligns across 10 bases. CDR3 length equals 14 residues. Germline V CDR1 and CDR2: LNHDA, SQIVND (reference sequence). V trimming: 6 bases; J trimming: 5 bases; junction bases outside the gene matches: 4. The CDR3: CASRRDRGNNEQFF. CDR3 nucleotide sequence: TGTGCCAGTAGGAGGGACAGGGGAAACAATGAGCAGTTCTTC.

This clone turned up a few times. The V and J genes are TRBV14 and TRBJ1-4; possible D gene TRBD1, 5 bases. Trimming removed 1 base at V and 3 bases at J, with 12 bases between. Germline V gene data show CDR1 as SGHDN and CDR2 as FVKESK. The CDR3 totals 16 residues. The CDR3, as DNA: TGTGCCAGCAGCCAAGTTGCGCGACAGTCTAATGAAAAACTGTTTTTT. Amino acids: CASSQVARQSNEKLFF.

The chain has TRBV5-5 and TRBJ1-2; D may be TRBD1 (5 bases). Trimming left V 5 bases short and J 8 bases short, with 13 bases between. This CDR3 comprises 12 residues. From germline, CDR1 is SGHKS and CDR2 YYEKEE (reference sequence). The CDR3 loop is CASSFGTFGYTF. The CDR3 DNA follows: TGTGCCAGCAGTTTCGGGACGTTCGGCTACACCTTC.

The V call is TRBV11-2, the J call TRBJ2-7, with D possibly TRBD2 on 6 matching bases. Trimming stripped 5 bases from V and 1 base from J, with 18 bases between. Germline V gene sequence: CDR1 SGHAT, CDR2 FQNNGV. CDR3 length equals 16 residues. The CDR3 DNA is TGTGCCAGCAGCCATCCGCCCGGGACTTCTTCCTACGAGCAGTACTTC. It encodes CASSHPPGTSSYEQYF.

The chain carries TRBV29-1 and TRBJ1-3; D gene unclear. The germline V gene has CDR1 SQVTM and CDR2 ANQGSEA. V was pared by 4 bases and J by 4 bases, with 14 bases between. This CDR3 comprises 14 residues. The CDR3 spells CSVGERYSGNTIYF. In DNA form, the CDR3 reads TGCAGCGTTGGGGAGAGGTACTCCGGAAACACCATATATTTT.

This chain links TRBV6-5 with TRBJ2-7; 7 bases line up with TRBD2. The CDR3 has 13 residues. Trimming removed 2 bases from V and 3 bases from J; junction bases left unmatched: 1. The V gene's germline CDR1 is MNHEY and CDR2 SVGAGI. The CDR3 region is CASSYGLDYEQYF. CDR3 DNA: TGTGCCAGCAGTTACGGACTAGACTACGAGCAGTACTTC.

This chain links TRBV13 with TRBJ2-7, with 11 bases that match TRBD1. Germline V gene data show CDR1 as PRHDT and CDR2 as FYEKMQ (reference sequence). This CDR3 region has 16 residues. V trimming: 5 bases; J trimming: 3 bases; junction bases outside the gene matches: 9. CDR3 region: CASSPTGQGERYEQYF. CDR3 nucleotides: TGTGCCAGCAGCCCTACGGGACAGGGGGAGCGCTACGAGCAGTACTTC. The full variable domain, in which reference TRBV13 and TRBJ2-7 provide the parts outside the CDR3, is AAGVIQSPRHLIKEKRETATLKCYPIPRHDTVYWYQQGPGQDPQFLISFYEKMQSDKGSIPDRFSAQQFSDYHSELNMSSLELGDSALYFCASSPTGQGERYEQYFGPGTRLTVT.

The chain links TRBV5-1 to TRBJ2-3; D gene unclear. This CDR3 is built from 12 residues. Germline V gene sequence: CDR1 SGHRS, CDR2 YFSETQ. Between the trimmed V and J ends, which lost 3 bases and 3 bases, there was a span of 5 bases. The CDR3 sequence is CASSYTTDTQYF. CDR3 DNA: TGCGCCAGCAGCTATACGACAGATACGCAGTATTTT.

V is TRBV28 and J is TRBJ2-7, with D perhaps matching TRBD1 (6 bases). The V gene's germline CDR1 is MDHEN and CDR2 SYDVKM. This CDR3 spans 17 amino acids. The ends were cut back, 8 bases at V and 0 bases at J, with 23 bases in the middle. The chain's CDR3 is CASVSTARTASSYEQYF. As DNA, the CDR3 is TGTGCCAGCGTTTCCACGGCCCGGACAGCGAGCTCCTACGAGCAGTACTTC.

This clone was recorded only once. This sequence joins TRBV27 and TRBJ1-1, with D hard to call. The length of the CDR3 is 13 residues. The ends were cut back, 4 bases at V and 6 bases at J, with 12 bases in the middle. CDR1 and CDR2 from the germline V gene are MNHEY and SMNVEV (reference sequence). In DNA form, the CDR3 reads TGTGCCAGCAGTTGGCGGGAGTCCGCTGAAGCTTTCTTT. This codes for CASSWRESAEAFF.

This CDR3 is CASSFRWDTYNEQFF. The DNA for the CDR3 is TGTGCCAGCAGCTTTCGGTGGGATACCTACAATGAGCAGTTCTTC. This chain joins TRBV7-9 and TRBJ2-1, with D unclear. Germline CDR1 reads SEHNR; CDR2 reads FQNEAQ (reference sequence). Trimming left V 3 bases short and J 2 bases short, with 11 bases between. This CDR3 region has 15 residues. The full variable domain, completed using reference TRBV7-9 and TRBJ2-1, is DTGVSQNPRHKITKRGQNVTFRCDPISEHNRLYWYRQTLGQGPEFLTYFQNEAQLEKSRLLSDRFSAERPKGSFSTLEIQRTEQGDSAMYLCASSFRWDTYNEQFFGPGTRLTVL.

The chain couples TRBV19 to TRBJ1-2, with D maybe TRBD1 (5 bases). There are 12 residues in the CDR3. V shed 9 bases and J shed 4 bases, with 12 bases lying between them. CDR1 and CDR2 from the germline V gene are LNHDA and SQIVND (reference sequence). CDR3 bases: TGTGCCAGCCGGGACGCCCCCTATGGCTACACCTTC. Its protein product is CASRDAPYGYTF.

This chain's CDR3 is CASSLGQNYEQYF. The CDR3 DNA reads as TGCGCCAGCAGCTTGGGACAGAACTACGAGCAGTACTTC. This chain links TRBV5-1 with TRBJ2-7; D is perhaps TRBD1 (5 bases). The germline V gene has CDR1 SGHRS and CDR2 YFSETQ. Trimming cost V 0 bases and J 3 bases, with 7 bases left between them. The CDR3 loop spans 13 amino acids. The entire variable domain, with the rest obtained from reference TRBV5-1 and TRBJ2-7, is as follows: KAGVTQTPRYLIKTRGQQVTLSCSPISGHRSVSWYQQTPGQGLQFLFEYFSETQRNKGNFPGRFSGRQFSNSRSEMNVSTLELGDSALYLCASSLGQNYEQYFGPGTRLTVT.

The chain couples TRBV28 to TRBJ2-7; D may be TRBD1 or TRBD2 (5 bases each). V was cut by 8 bases and J by 0 bases, with 5 bases left in between. Germline lookup yields CDR1 MDHEN and CDR2 SYDVKM. The CDR3 spans 11 residues. This CDR3 is CASGTSYEQYF. The CDR3 nucleotides are TGTGCCAGCGGGACCTCCTACGAGCAGTACTTC.

The rearrangement uses TRBV19 and TRBJ1-5; no reliable D call. Trimming took 3 bases from V and 6 from J, leaving 9 bases between them. Looked up from germline, CDR1 is LNHDA and CDR2 is SQIVND (reference sequence). This CDR3 has 13 amino acids. In nucleotides, the CDR3 is TGTGCCAGTAGTATGAGGGATGTTCAGCCCCAGCATTTT. Translated, it gives CASSMRDVQPQHF.

This chain connects TRBV4-1 to TRBJ2-7, with a weak D call TRBD1 (6 bases). Germline loops: CDR1 MGHRA, CDR2 YSYEKL. There are 14 residues in the CDR3. The germline V and J ends were trimmed by 5 bases and 3 bases, with 14 bases remaining between them. The DNA for the CDR3 is TGCGCCAGCAGCTCACAGGACAGTGACTACGAGCAGTACTTC. Translated, it gives CASSSQDSDYEQYF.

This clone has more than one count but fewer than ten. V gene TRBV15 combines with J gene TRBJ1-5; D is unclear. Germline V gene data show CDR1 as LNHNV and CDR2 as YYDKDF (reference sequence). V gave up 6 bases and J gave up 3 bases, with 9 bases separating them. This CDR3 region has 13 residues. The CDR3 is CATSPDSNQPQHF. The CDR3 bases are TGTGCCACCAGTCCGGACTCCAATCAGCCCCAGCATTTT.

This sequence joins TRBV6-1 and TRBJ2-7; the D call may be TRBD1 or TRBD2 (5 bases each). Germline V CDR1 and CDR2: MNHNS, SASEGT. With 1 base removed from V and 4 bases from J, the gap between germline ends came to 11 bases. The CDR3 covers 14 residues. This chain's CDR3 is CASSEDGTSYEQYF. DNA for the CDR3: TGTGCCAGCAGTGAAGACGGGACGTCATACGAGCAGTACTTC.

The chain joins TRBV10-1 to TRBJ2-3; 11 bases are shared with TRBD2. Germline V gene sequence: CDR1 WNHNN, CDR2 SYGVQD (reference sequence). The J segment lost 5 bases and the V segment lost 6 bases, leaving 13 bases of the junction unmatched. This CDR3 is 17 amino acids long. The CDR3 DNA follows: TGCGCCAGCAGGGAGATTACTAGCGGGAGTTTAGGAGATACGCAGTATTTT. Amino acid sequence: CASREITSGSLGDTQYF.

V gene TRBV9 combines with J gene TRBJ2-1; D possibly matches TRBD1 or TRBD2 (5 bases each). CDR3 length: 16 amino acids. V was cut by 0 bases and J by 8 bases, with 18 bases left in between. Germline V gene lookup returns CDR1 SGDLS and CDR2 YYNGEE. The CDR3: CASSVDWGMGVDEQFF. CDR3 nucleotides: TGTGCCAGCAGCGTAGACTGGGGGATGGGTGTTGATGAGCAGTTCTTC.

The gene calls are TRBV5-1 and TRBJ2-3, with D maybe TRBD1 (6 bases). CDR1 SGHRS and CDR2 YFSETQ come from the germline V gene. Trimming pared 2 bases from V and 2 bases from J, leaving 9 bases between. CDR3 length: 14 residues. The CDR3 DNA reads TGCGCCAGCAGCTTAGGACAGTACACAGATACGCAGTATTTT. This gives the protein CASSLGQYTDTQYF.

The chain combines TRBV15 with TRBJ2-2; TRBD2 matches 9 bases. The CDR3 has 16 residues. Per germline, CDR1 LNHNV and CDR2 YYDKDF (reference sequence). V shed 1 base, J shed 5 bases, and the junction held 5 bases outside the gene matches. The CDR3 reads CATSRGEREATGELFF. DNA for the CDR3: TGTGCCACCAGCAGAGGGGAGCGGGAGGCAACCGGGGAGCTGTTTTTT.

J is TRBJ1-5 and V is TRBV10-3, with 11 bases that match TRBD1. CDR3 size: 19 residues. Trimming removed 3 bases from V and 6 bases from J; junction bases left unmatched: 16. CDR1 and CDR2 from the germline V gene are ENHRY and SYGVKD. As DNA, the CDR3 is TGTGCCATCAGTGACTTCCCGAGGACAGGGGGCGCATCGAGTCAGCCCCAGCATTTT. It specifies CAISDFPRTGGASSQPQHF.

This sequence joins TRBV18 and TRBJ2-5, with 11 bases identical to TRBD2. The closer fit of TRBJ2-7 to the DNA end suggests the J call may be wrong. Per the germline V gene, CDR1 is KGHSH and CDR2 is LQKENI. This CDR3 is 18 amino acids long. The CDR3 sequence: CASSPLPSGRLSSYEQYF. The CDR3, as DNA: TGTGCCAGCTCACCACTCCCTAGCGGGAGGCTGAGCTCCTACGAGCAGTACTTC.

The rearrangement links TRBV10-3 to TRBJ2-7; D uncertain. With 5 bases removed from V and 0 bases from J, the gap between germline ends came to 17 bases. The germline V gene encodes CDR1 ENHRY and CDR2 SYGVKD. The CDR3 length is 16 residues. The CDR3 nucleotides read TGTGCCATCAGTTACACCCCGGTTTTGGACTCCTACGAGCAGTACTTC. It encodes CAISYTPVLDSYEQYF.

V gene TRBV7-3 combines with J gene TRBJ2-1; TRBD2 agrees at 11 bases. CDR3 size: 15 residues. V gave up 5 bases and J gave up 7 bases; unmatched junction bases: 7. CDR1 is SGHTA, CDR2 FQGTGA, per germline. The CDR3 DNA reads as TGTGCCAGCAGCCGTAGCGGGAGGGCAGGAAATGAGCAGTTCTTC. It specifies CASSRSGRAGNEQFF. The whole variable domain, remainder taken from reference TRBV7-3 and TRBJ2-1, is GAGVSQTPSNKVTEKGKYVELRCDPISGHTALYWYRQSLGQGPEFLIYFQGTGAADDSGLPNDRFFAVRPEGSVSTLKIQRTERGDSAVYLCASSRSGRAGNEQFFGPGTRLTVL.

CDR3 loop: CTSSHHPTSGRFASSYNEQFF. The DNA for the CDR3 is TGCACCAGCAGCCACCACCCTACTAGCGGAAGATTCGCATCCTCCTACAATGAGCAGTTCTTC. This rearrangement joins TRBV1 to TRBJ2-1; the tabulated D call, TRBD2, remains unverified against the DNA. TRBV1 is a recognized pseudogene. The CDR3 consists of 21 residues.

The rearrangement links TRBV15 to TRBJ1-1; no clear D. Germline V gives CDR1 LNHNV, CDR2 YYDKDF (reference sequence). Trimming left V 0 bases short and J 0 bases short, with 5 bases between. The CDR3 is 14 residues long. The CDR3 nucleotides are TGTGCCACCAGCAGAGATCCACTGAACACTGAAGCTTTCTTT. It is translated as CATSRDPLNTEAFF. Together with reference TRBV15 and TRBJ1-1, the CDR3 gives the full variable domain: DAMVIQNPRYQVTQFGKPVTLSCSQTLNHNVMYWYQQKSSQAPKLLFHYYDKDFNNEADTPDNFQSRRPNTSFCFLDIRSPGLGDTAMYLCATSRDPLNTEAFFGQGTRLTVV.

This sequence joins TRBV27 and TRBJ1-1; TRBD1 might be the D (5 bases). This CDR3 comprises 14 residues. V lost 2 bases, J lost 4 bases, and 11 bases lay in between. Germline CDR1 and CDR2: MNHEY and SMNVEV (reference sequence). Here the CDR3 DNA reads TGTGCCAGCAGTTTAGGGGGAGGGAGCACTGAAGCTTTCTTT. Amino acids: CASSLGGGSTEAFF.